Listed below are T cell receptor beta chains from one sample, sequenced in a study of blood T cell repertoires in COVID-19. Generated by immunoSEQ multiplex PCR, the TCRdb table keeps only in-frame clones and is missing some. Among 250,000 or so clones listed, nearly 90% were seen once. Sequencing was performed on peripheral blood. The receptors originated from a woman in her sixties or seventies with COVID-19, enrolled during active disease. Both conserved end residues are part of each CDR3. The D gene is left open where the match is weak. Only part of the rows carry a size: once, few, many, or a class if the clone is expanded.

>TRBJ1-2|TRBV6-6|TRBD1|-
CASSGGDRARGYTF
TGTGCCAGCAGTGGGGGGGACAGGGCGCGAGGCTACACCTTC
>TRBJ1-2|TRBV7-8|-|-
CASSSPRNRVGGYTF
TGTGCCAGCAGCTCCCCCCGTAACAGGGTTGGAGGCTACACCTTC
>TRBJ2-7|TRBV6-5|-|-
CASSYSRVGKYEQYF
TGTGCCAGCAGTTACTCGAGGGTAGGGAAGTACGAGCAGTACTTC
>TRBJ2-7|TRBV5-5|TRBD1|-
CASSSTPTGKSTREQYF
TGTGCCAGCAGCTCGACCCCGACAGGGAAATCTACGCGCGAGCAGTACTTC
>TRBJ1-4|TRBV18|-|-
CASSPARVGDEKLFF
TGTGCCAGCTCACCCGCACGTGTAGGGGATGAAAAACTGTTTTTT
>TRBJ1-1|TRBV11-3|-|-
CASSPSRQGEAFF
TGTGCCAGCAGCCCCTCGAGGCAGGGTGAAGCTTTCTTT
>TRBJ1-3|TRBV18|-|once
CASSPQENSGNTIYF
TGTGCCAGCTCACCACAGGAGAACTCTGGAAACACCATATATTTT
>TRBJ1-5|TRBV19|-|few
CASSIRDFNQPQHF
TGTGCCAGTAGTATTCGGGACTTTAATCAGCCCCAGCATTTT
>TRBJ2-2|TRBV5-1|-|-
CASSSVRVNTGELFF
TGCGCCAGCAGCAGCGTCAGGGTGAACACCGGGGAGCTGTTTTTT
>TRBJ1-4|TRBV5-1|TRBD1|-
CASSAGTGVTSNEKLFF
TGCGCCAGCAGCGCCGGGACAGGGGTTACATCTAATGAAAAACTGTTTTTT
>TRBJ1-6|TRBV6-1|-|-
CASSDRNSPLHF
TGTGCCAGCAGTGACCGGAATTCACCCCTCCACTTT
>TRBJ2-5|TRBV9|-|-
CASSVGRTTLQETQYF
TGTGCCAGCAGCGTAGGGAGGACTACACTCCAAGAGACCCAGTACTTC
>TRBJ1-3|TRBV5-1|-|-
CASSLVGSGAISGNTIYF
TGCGCCAGCAGCTTGGTCGGGTCAGGGGCGATCTCTGGAAACACCATATATTTT
>TRBJ2-7|TRBV7-9|-|-
CASSLDGGVVLSYEQYF
TGTGCCAGCAGCTTAGACGGCGGGGTGGTTCTCTCCTACGAGCAGTACTTC
>TRBJ1-5|TRBV5-1|TRBD1|-
CASSPGTGSNQPQHF
TGCGCCAGCAGCCCGGGGACAGGTAGCAATCAGCCCCAGCATTTT
>TRBJ2-1|TRBV5-8|TRBD1|few
CASSIRQGWGFF
TGTGCCAGCAGCATCCGACAGGGCTGGGGGTTCTTC
>TRBJ2-2|TRBV6-5|-|-
CASRRKGPGELFF
TGTGCCAGCAGGAGGAAGGGGCCCGGGGAGCTGTTTTTT
>TRBJ1-1|TRBV5-1|-|once
CASRPRGDTEAFF
TGCGCCAGCAGACCCAGGGGAGACACTGAAGCTTTCTTT
>TRBJ1-1|TRBV5-1|-|-
CASSSPGGVLNTEAFF
TGCGCCAGCAGCTCTCCGGGAGGGGTCTTGAACACTGAAGCTTTCTTT
>TRBJ2-1|TRBV25-1|-|-
CASSVLPGSNEQFF
TGTGCCAGCAGTGTCTTACCAGGTAGCAATGAGCAGTTCTTC
>TRBJ1-2|TRBV3-1/TRBV3-2|-|-
CASSQVDRGYTF
TGTGCCAGCAGCCAAGTCGACAGGGGCTACACCTTC
>TRBJ1-3|TRBV10-3|TRBD1|-
CAISTTGARNTIYF
TGTGCCATCAGCACCACAGGGGCCCGAAACACCATATATTTT
>TRBJ2-1|TRBV7-9|TRBD1|-
CASSLRGPPYNEQFF
TGTGCCAGCAGCTTAAGGGGGCCCCCCTACAATGAGCAGTTCTTC
>TRBJ2-7|TRBV7-2|TRBD1|-
CASSLNRGSYEQYF
TGTGCCAGCAGCTTAAACAGGGGCTCCTACGAGCAGTACTTC
>TRBJ2-7|TRBV3-1/TRBV3-2|-|-
CASSQSYRKSTYEQYF
TGTGCCAGCAGCCAGTCCTACAGGAAAAGTACCTACGAGCAGTACTTC
>TRBJ2-1|TRBV27|TRBD1|once
CASSFVRGRRNEQFF
TGTGCCAGCAGTTTTGTTAGGGGGCGCCGCAATGAGCAGTTCTTC
>TRBJ1-4|TRBV9|-|-
CASSREPGLTNEKLFF
TGTGCCAGCAGTAGAGAGCCAGGGCTAACTAATGAAAAACTGTTTTTT
>TRBJ1-5|TRBV2|TRBD1|-
CASTGQGYQPQHF
TGTGCCAGCACCGGACAGGGTTATCAGCCCCAGCATTTT
>TRBJ1-2|TRBV5-1|TRBD1|few
CASSLSTGGDYGYTF
TGCGCCAGCAGCTTATCAACAGGGGGCGACTATGGCTACACCTTC
>TRBJ2-3|TRBV6-6|-|-
CASSDRPSGTDTQYF
TGTGCCAGCAGTGACAGGCCCAGTGGCACAGATACGCAGTATTTT
>TRBJ1-1|TRBV19|-|-
CASSGRSGESEAFF
TGTGCCAGTAGTGGAAGGTCGGGGGAAAGTGAAGCTTTCTTT
>TRBJ1-1|TRBV11-3|-|-
CASSLSGDTEAFF
TGTGCCAGCAGCTTATCGGGGGACACTGAAGCTTTCTTT
>TRBJ2-5|TRBV6-5|TRBD1|-
CASSDRGSWGETQYF
TGTGCCAGCAGCGACAGGGGGAGTTGGGGAGAGACCCAGTACTTC
>TRBJ2-2|TRBV5-8|TRBD1|-
CASSPFTRTGVYTGELFF
TGTGCCAGCAGCCCCTTCACTCGGACAGGGGTCTACACCGGGGAGCTGTTTTTT
>TRBJ2-5|TRBV4-3|TRBD1|-
CASSQDGWTGQETQYF
TGCGCCAGCAGCCAAGATGGGTGGACAGGGCAAGAGACCCAGTACTTC
>TRBJ1-1|TRBV7-9|-|once
CASSFSGGPRAAFF
TGTGCCAGCAGCTTCTCCGGAGGGCCCCGGGCTGCTTTCTTT
>TRBJ1-1|TRBV11-1|-|-
CASSYRTLNTEAFF
TGTGCCAGCAGCTACCGGACACTGAACACTGAAGCTTTCTTT
>TRBJ2-3|TRBV15|-|-
CATSRTLGTSTDTQYF
TGTGCCACCAGCCGTACCTTGGGGACTAGCACAGATACGCAGTATTTT
>TRBJ1-1|TRBV5-1|TRBD1|-
CASSQRQGNTEAFF
TGCGCCAGCAGCCAACGACAGGGGAACACTGAAGCTTTCTTT
>TRBJ2-7|TRBV7-2|TRBD2|-
CASSHTLGLASHEQYF
TGTGCCAGCAGCCATACTTTGGGACTAGCCTCACACGAGCAGTACTTC
>TRBJ2-7|TRBV7-9|-|-
CASSFRNGALYEQYF
TGTGCCAGCAGCTTCCGTAATGGGGCCCTATACGAGCAGTACTTC
>TRBJ1-1|TRBV18|TRBD1|once
CASSPEGQGHTEAFF
TGTGCCAGCTCACCCGAAGGACAGGGGCACACTGAAGCTTTCTTT